Listed here are 8 T cell receptor beta chains from one sample, sequenced in a study of patients and donors after allogeneic stem cell transplantation. TCRdb reanalysed the RT-PCR reads using MiXCR and keeps one entry per CDR3 protein. Counted here are 150,000 to 200,000 distinct CDR3 sequences, approximately 30% occurring once; the ten biggest clones make up 2.5% to 3.5%. Specimen: blood, either unsorted or a sorted T cell fraction (not recorded which). All receptors come from a human donor who was either an allogeneic HSCT recipient or a stem cell or donor lymphocyte infusion donor (not recorded which). It is not recorded whose cells these are; they may come from a transplant donor.

This clonotype was seen many times. This chain connects TRBV29-1 to TRBJ1-2; the D gene is possibly TRBD1 (5 bases). This CDR3 contains 14 residues. V was pared by 5 bases and J by 0 bases, with 13 bases between. The germline V gene encodes CDR1 SQVTM and CDR2 ANQGSEA. CDR3: CSVYGTVTNYGYTF. CDR3 in DNA: TGCAGCGTTTATGGGACCGTGACTAACTATGGCTACACCTTC. The complete variable domain, with remaining parts taken from reference TRBV29-1 and TRBJ1-2, reads SAVISQKPSRDICQRGTSLTIQCQVDSQVTMMFWYRQQPGQSLTLIATANQGSEATYESGFVIDKFPISRPNLTFSTLTVSNMSPEDSSIYLCSVYGTVTNYGYTFGSGTRLTVV.

This clonotype was recorded many times. The chain combines TRBV5-1 with TRBJ1-2, with TRBD1 identical over 7 bases. After removal of 2 bases from V and 5 bases from J, the junction contained 3 bases not matched to a gene. CDR3 size: 13 residues. The germline CDR1 and CDR2 sequences are SGHRS and YFSETQ. This CDR3 reads CASSFTGEYGYTF. The CDR3 region has the DNA TGCGCCAGCAGCTTCACAGGGGAATATGGCTACACCTTC. Drawing the rest from reference TRBV5-1 and TRBJ1-2, the complete variable domain is KAGVTQTPRYLIKTRGQQVTLSCSPISGHRSVSWYQQTPGQGLQFLFEYFSETQRNKGNFPGRFSGRQFSNSRSEMNVSTLELGDSALYLCASSFTGEYGYTFGSGTRLTVV.

In this sample, this clonotype turned up a few times. The chain recombines TRBV18 with TRBJ2-7, with D possibly TRBD2 on 6 matching bases. The V gene lost 5 bases and the J gene lost 4 bases, with 9 bases spanning the gap. Germline V gene data show CDR1 as KGHSH and CDR2 as LQKENI. The CDR3 has 12 amino acids. The CDR3 nucleotides are TGTGCCAGCTCAGGCGGACTATACGAGCAGTACTTC. Its protein is CASSGGLYEQYF.

This chain connects TRBV6-5 to TRBJ2-3; no clear D gene. CDR1 MNHEY and CDR2 SVGAGI come from the germline V gene. V lost 2 bases, J lost 1 base, and 10 bases lay in between. The length of the CDR3 is 15 residues. CDR3 sequence: CASSYGLPRTDTQYF. The DNA of the CDR3 is TGTGCCAGCAGTTACGGCTTACCTCGCACAGATACGCAGTATTTT.

The V and J genes are TRBV10-3 and TRBJ2-7, with 11 bases that match TRBD2. CDR3 size: 17 residues. J lost 1 base, V lost 8 bases, and 13 bases had no gene match. CDR1 ENHRY and CDR2 SYGVKD come from the germline V gene. CDR3 loop: CAIGSTTGTSGSYEQYF. The CDR3 DNA reads as TGTGCCATCGGATCGACCACCGGGACTAGCGGTTCCTACGAGCAGTACTTC.

Note on this clonotype: One junction end does not reproduce the germline sequence, and a read error may be involved. The CDR3 DNA reads as TGTGCCACCAGCAGAGATCTCGGACCAGTTCTCTATGACTACACCTTC. It encodes CATSRDLGPVLYDYTF. V is TRBV15 and J is TRBJ1-2; D is unresolved. CDR3 length: 16 amino acids. The germline CDR1 and CDR2 sequences are LNHNV and YYDKDF (reference sequence).

The gene calls are TRBV15 and TRBJ1-1; 9 bases line up with TRBD1. Germline CDR1 LNHNV, CDR2 YYDKDF (reference sequence). The CDR3 consists of 14 residues. Germline trimming cut 4 bases from V and 4 bases from J; bases unmatched to any gene: 4. CDR3 in DNA: TGTGCCACCAGCAACCGACAGGGGGGCACTGAAGCTTTCTTT. As protein: CATSNRQGGTEAFF.

This clonotype was counted ten times or more. This rearrangement joins TRBV27 to TRBJ1-2; 7 nucleotides match TRBD1. The CDR3 is made up of 15 amino acids. The junction had 8 bases not matched to a gene; V was cut back by 4 bases and J by 3 bases. Germline CDR1 reads MNHEY; CDR2 reads SMNVEV (reference sequence). The CDR3 region is CASSSSGQPYYGYTF. The CDR3 bases are TGTGCCAGCAGTTCGTCGGGACAGCCGTACTATGGCTACACCTTC.